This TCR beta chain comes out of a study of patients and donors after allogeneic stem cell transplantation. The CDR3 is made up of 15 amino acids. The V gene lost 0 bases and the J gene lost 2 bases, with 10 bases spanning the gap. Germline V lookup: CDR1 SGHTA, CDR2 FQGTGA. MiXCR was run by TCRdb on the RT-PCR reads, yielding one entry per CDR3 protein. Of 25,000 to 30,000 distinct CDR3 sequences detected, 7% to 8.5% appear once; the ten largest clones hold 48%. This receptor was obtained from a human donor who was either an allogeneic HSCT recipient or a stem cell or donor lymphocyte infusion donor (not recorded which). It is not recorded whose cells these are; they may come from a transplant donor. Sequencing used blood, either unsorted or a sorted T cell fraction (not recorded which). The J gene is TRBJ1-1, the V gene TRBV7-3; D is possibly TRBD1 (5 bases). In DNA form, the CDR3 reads TGTGCCAGCAGCTTAACCCCGACAGCCAACACTGAAGCTTTCTTT. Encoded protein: CASSLTPTANTEAFF.